One and the same sample provided the 11 T cell receptor beta chains below, sequenced in a study of T cells in Graves' hyperthyroidism and ophthalmopathy. RNA transcripts yielded amplified TCR beta CDR3 regions. The HTBI primer set drove a first-round RT-PCR of the TCR CDR3. One entry per CDR3 protein results from TCRdb running MiXCR on the multiplex PCR reads. The sample lists approximately 590,000 distinct CDR3 sequences; 15% to 18% were seen once. Specimen: blood. The receptors originated from a woman aged 25 to 45 with Graves' hyperthyroidism.

This clonotype occurred many times. CDR3 protein: CASSLGDRISTDTQYF. Here the CDR3 DNA reads TGCGCCAGCAGCTTGGGGGACAGAATCTCCACAGATACGCAGTATTTT. The chain combines TRBV5-1 with TRBJ2-3; 7 bases line up with TRBD1. In germline, CDR1 is SGHRS, CDR2 YFSETQ. Losses at the gene ends were 0 bases for V and 2 bases for J; bases not matched to a gene: 6. This CDR3 spans 16 amino acids. Looking up the rest from reference TRBV5-1 and TRBJ2-3 gives the full variable domain: KAGVTQTPRYLIKTRGQQVTLSCSPISGHRSVSWYQQTPGQGLQFLFEYFSETQRNKGNFPGRFSGRQFSNSRSEMNVSTLELGDSALYLCASSLGDRISTDTQYFGPGTRLTVL.

This clonotype has more than one count but fewer than ten. The rearrangement joins TRBV19 to TRBJ2-3; 7 bases line up with TRBD2. The length of the CDR3 is 14 residues. Unmatched junction bases numbered 10, after V lost 9 bases and J lost 4 bases. Looked up from germline, CDR1 is LNHDA and CDR2 is SQIVND (reference sequence). The chain's CDR3 is CASAGRETPDTQYF. The DNA of the CDR3 is TGTGCCAGCGCCGGGCGGGAGACCCCAGATACGCAGTATTTT.

This clonotype was seen a handful of times. V gene TRBV19 combines with J gene TRBJ2-6, with TRBD1 identical over 8 bases. CDR3 length: 17 residues. After removal of 1 base from V and 0 bases from J, the junction contained 2 bases not matched to a gene. Germline V lookup: CDR1 LNHDA, CDR2 SQIVND (reference sequence). The CDR3 loop is CASSIAGTGSGANVLTF. Written as DNA, the CDR3 is TGTGCCAGTAGTATAGCCGGGACAGGCTCTGGGGCCAACGTCCTGACTTTC.

This clonotype was observed a few times. The chain uses TRBV25-1 and TRBJ2-3; tentatively, D is TRBD1 (5 bases). Trimming shortened V by 8 bases and J by 1 base, and 16 bases separated the two germline ends. Per germline, CDR1 MGHDK and CDR2 SYGVNS. There are 15 residues in the CDR3. CDR3 DNA sequence: TGTGCCAGCCCCCCCGACAGAATACGCACAGATACGCAGTATTTT. Its translation: CASPPDRIRTDTQYF.

V gene TRBV15 combines with J gene TRBJ2-7; either TRBD1 or TRBD2 may fit D (6 bases each). Trimming pared 0 bases from V and 2 bases from J, leaving 17 bases between. CDR3 length: 17 amino acids. CDR1 is LNHNV, CDR2 YYDKDF, per germline (reference sequence). The CDR3 here is CATSRERGPGHPYEQYF. The DNA of the CDR3 is TGTGCCACCAGCAGAGAACGGGGGCCGGGACACCCCTACGAGCAGTACTTC.

This clonotype was detected ten times or more. This rearrangement joins TRBV18 to TRBJ2-5, with a tentative D call TRBD1 (5 bases). From germline, CDR1 is KGHSH and CDR2 LQKENI. This CDR3 is built from 13 residues. The V end lost 5 bases, the J end lost 3 bases, and 10 bases lay between the germline ends. The DNA of the CDR3 is TGTGCCAGCTCAGTCAGGGTTGAAGAGACCCAGTACTTC. Its protein is CASSVRVEETQYF. The full variable domain, rest sourced from reference TRBV18 and TRBJ2-5, is NAGVMQNPRHLVRRRGQEARLRCSPMKGHSHVYWYRQLPEEGLKFMVYLQKENIIDESGMPKERFSAEFPKEGPSILRIQQVVRGDSAAYFCASSVRVEETQYFGPGTRLLVL.

This clonotype turned up a few times. The chain carries TRBV12-3 or TRBV12-4 and TRBJ2-7; D gene uncertain. This CDR3 is 16 amino acids long. The V and J ends lost 6 bases and 0 bases respectively, with 18 bases between them. The CDR3 region has the DNA TGTGCCAGCAGCTATTCCATGTTGGATGTCTCCTACGAGCAGTACTTC. It yields the protein CASSYSMLDVSYEQYF.

A few counts support this clonotype. The chain recombines TRBV4-1 with TRBJ2-3, with D maybe TRBD2 (5 bases). Germline V lookup: CDR1 MGHRA, CDR2 YSYEKL. V was pared by 0 bases and J by 4 bases, with 17 bases between. The CDR3 runs to 17 residues. DNA for the CDR3: TGCGCCAGCAGCCAAGATTTTTTCGCGGGTTGGGCAGATACGCAGTATTTT. It yields the protein CASSQDFFAGWADTQYF.

This clonotype has ten or more counts. The chain links TRBV11-2 to TRBJ1-1, with a weak D call TRBD1 (6 bases). V lost 4 bases, J lost 1 base, and 22 bases lay in between. Germline loops: CDR1 SGHAT, CDR2 FQNNGV. The CDR3 consists of 18 residues. Here the CDR3 reads CASSSLKQGSYQNTEAFF. DNA for the CDR3: TGTGCCAGCAGCTCCCTAAAACAGGGAAGTTATCAGAACACTGAAGCTTTCTTT.

This clonotype was detected ten times or more. The chain links TRBV20-1 to TRBJ2-1; D may be TRBD2 (9 bases). The CDR3 spans 15 residues. V was cut by 5 bases and J by 7 bases, with 21 bases left in between. From germline, CDR1 is DFQATT and CDR2 SNEGSKA (reference sequence). The CDR3 nucleotides read TGCAGTGCTCAGGGGGCGGGAGGGCCGCAGAATGAGCAGTTCTTC. Protein sequence: CSAQGAGGPQNEQFF.

The chain links TRBV7-9 to TRBJ1-1; D not certain. CDR3 length: 13 amino acids. V was cut by 3 bases and J by 5 bases, with 10 bases left in between. In germline, CDR1 is SEHNR, CDR2 FQNEAQ (reference sequence). The CDR3: CASSFITDTEAFF. As DNA, the CDR3 is TGTGCCAGCAGCTTCATAACTGATACTGAAGCTTTCTTT.